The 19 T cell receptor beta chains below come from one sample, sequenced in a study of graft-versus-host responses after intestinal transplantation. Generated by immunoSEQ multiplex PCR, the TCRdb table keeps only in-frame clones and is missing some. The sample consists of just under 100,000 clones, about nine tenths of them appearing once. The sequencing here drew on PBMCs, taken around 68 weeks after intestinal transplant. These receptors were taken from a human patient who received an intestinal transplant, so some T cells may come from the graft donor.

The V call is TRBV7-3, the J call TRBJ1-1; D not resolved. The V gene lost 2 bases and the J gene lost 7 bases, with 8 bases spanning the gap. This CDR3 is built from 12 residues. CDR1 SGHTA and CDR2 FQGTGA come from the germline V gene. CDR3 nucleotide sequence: TGTGCCAGCAGCTTACAAGACGGTGAAGCTTTCTTT. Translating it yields CASSLQDGEAFF. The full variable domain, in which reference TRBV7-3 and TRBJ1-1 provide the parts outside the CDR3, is GAGVSQTPSNKVTEKGKYVELRCDPISGHTALYWYRQSLGQGPEFLIYFQGTGAADDSGLPNDRFFAVRPEGSVSTLKIQRTERGDSAVYLCASSLQDGEAFFGQGTRLTVV.

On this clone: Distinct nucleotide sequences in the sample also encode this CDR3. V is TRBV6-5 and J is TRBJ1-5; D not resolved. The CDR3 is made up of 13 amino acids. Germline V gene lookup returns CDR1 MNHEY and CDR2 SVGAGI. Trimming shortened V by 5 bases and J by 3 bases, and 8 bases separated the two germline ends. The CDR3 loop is CASSPGPNQPQHF. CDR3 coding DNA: TGTGCCAGCAGTCCCGGACCCAATCAGCCCCAGCATTTT.

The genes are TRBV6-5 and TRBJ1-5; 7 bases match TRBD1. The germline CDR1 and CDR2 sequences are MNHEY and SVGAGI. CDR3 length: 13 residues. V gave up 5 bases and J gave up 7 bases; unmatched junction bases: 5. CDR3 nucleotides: TGTGCCAGCAGTCCAGGGGGAGCCCAGCCCCAGCATTTT. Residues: CASSPGGAQPQHF.

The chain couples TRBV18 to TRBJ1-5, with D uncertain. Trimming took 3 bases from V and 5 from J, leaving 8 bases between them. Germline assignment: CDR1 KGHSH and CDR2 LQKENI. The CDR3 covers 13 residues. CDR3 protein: CASSPETDQPQHF. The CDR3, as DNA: TGTGCCAGCTCACCTGAGACGGATCAGCCCCAGCATTTT.

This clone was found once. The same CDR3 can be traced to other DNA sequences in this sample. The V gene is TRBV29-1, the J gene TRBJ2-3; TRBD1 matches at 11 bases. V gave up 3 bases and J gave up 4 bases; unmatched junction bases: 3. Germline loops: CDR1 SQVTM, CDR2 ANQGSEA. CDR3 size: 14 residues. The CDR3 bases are TGCAGCGTTGAGGGGGGACAGGGGGCAGATACGCAGTATTTT. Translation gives CSVEGGQGADTQYF.

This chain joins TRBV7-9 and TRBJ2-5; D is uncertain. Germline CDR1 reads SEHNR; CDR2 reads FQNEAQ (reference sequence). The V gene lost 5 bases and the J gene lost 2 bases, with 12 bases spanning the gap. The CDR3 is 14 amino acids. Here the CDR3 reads CASSPTYGQETQYF. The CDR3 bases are TGTGCCAGCAGCCCAACGTACGGACAAGAGACCCAGTACTTC.

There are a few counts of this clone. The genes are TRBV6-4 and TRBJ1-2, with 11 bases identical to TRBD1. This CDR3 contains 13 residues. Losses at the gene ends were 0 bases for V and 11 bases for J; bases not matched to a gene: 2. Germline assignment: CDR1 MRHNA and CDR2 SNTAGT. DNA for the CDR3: TGTGCCAGCAGTGACTCTGGGACAGGGGGATACACCTTC. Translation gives CASSDSGTGGYTF.

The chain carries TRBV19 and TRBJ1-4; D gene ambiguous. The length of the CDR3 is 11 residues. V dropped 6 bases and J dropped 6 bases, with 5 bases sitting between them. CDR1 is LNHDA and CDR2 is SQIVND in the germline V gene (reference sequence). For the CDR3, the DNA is TGTGCCAGTAGCCTAGATGAAAAACTGTTTTTT. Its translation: CASSLDEKLFF.

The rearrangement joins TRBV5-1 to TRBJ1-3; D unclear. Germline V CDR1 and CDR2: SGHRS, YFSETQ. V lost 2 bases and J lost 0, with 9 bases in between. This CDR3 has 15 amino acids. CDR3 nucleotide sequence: TGCGCCAGCAGCTTATATACGGCCTCTGGAAACACCATATATTTT. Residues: CASSLYTASGNTIYF.

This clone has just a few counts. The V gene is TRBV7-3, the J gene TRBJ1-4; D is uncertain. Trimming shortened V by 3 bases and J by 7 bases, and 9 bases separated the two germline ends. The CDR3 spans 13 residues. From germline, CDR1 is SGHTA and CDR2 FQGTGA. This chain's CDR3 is CASSLGKREKLFF. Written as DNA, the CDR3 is TGTGCCAGCAGCTTGGGGAAACGTGAAAAACTGTTTTTT.

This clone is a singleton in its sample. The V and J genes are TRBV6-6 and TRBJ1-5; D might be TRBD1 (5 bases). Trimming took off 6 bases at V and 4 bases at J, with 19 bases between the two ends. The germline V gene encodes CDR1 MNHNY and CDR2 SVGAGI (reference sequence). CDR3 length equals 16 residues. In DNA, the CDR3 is TGTGCCAGCAGACCTGGCCGGGACCTCGGGAATCAGCCCCAGCATTTT. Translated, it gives CASRPGRDLGNQPQHF.

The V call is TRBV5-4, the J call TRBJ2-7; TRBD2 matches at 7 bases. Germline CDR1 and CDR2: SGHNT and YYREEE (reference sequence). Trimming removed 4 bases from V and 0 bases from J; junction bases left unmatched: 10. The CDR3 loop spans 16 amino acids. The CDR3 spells CASSPAGERGSYEQYF. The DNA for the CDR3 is TGTGCCAGCAGCCCCGCGGGGGAAAGGGGCTCCTACGAGCAGTACTTC.

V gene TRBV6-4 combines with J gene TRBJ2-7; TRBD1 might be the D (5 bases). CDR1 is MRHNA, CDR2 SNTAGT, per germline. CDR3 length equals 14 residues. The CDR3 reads CVGLFRVNSYEQYF. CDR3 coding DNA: TGTGTCGGGTTATTCAGGGTAAACTCCTACGAGCAGTACTTC.

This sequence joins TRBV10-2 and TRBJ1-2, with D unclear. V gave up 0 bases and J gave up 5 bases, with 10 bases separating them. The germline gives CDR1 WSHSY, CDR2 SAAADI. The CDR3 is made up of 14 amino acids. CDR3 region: CASSESPRFYGYTF. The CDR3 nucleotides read TGCGCCAGCAGTGAGTCGCCCAGGTTTTATGGCTACACCTTC.

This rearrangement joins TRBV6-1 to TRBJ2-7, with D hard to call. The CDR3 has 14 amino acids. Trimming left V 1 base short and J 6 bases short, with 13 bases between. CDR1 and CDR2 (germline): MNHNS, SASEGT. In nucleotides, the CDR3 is TGTGCCAGCAGTGAAGTGGCAGGCCGGAGCGAGCAGTACTTC. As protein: CASSEVAGRSEQYF.

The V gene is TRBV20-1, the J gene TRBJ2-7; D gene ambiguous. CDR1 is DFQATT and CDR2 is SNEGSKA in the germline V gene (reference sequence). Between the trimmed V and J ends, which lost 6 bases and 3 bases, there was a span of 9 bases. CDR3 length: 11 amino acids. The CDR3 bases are TGCAGTGCAAAGGACGGCTACGAGCAGTACTTC. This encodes CSAKDGYEQYF.

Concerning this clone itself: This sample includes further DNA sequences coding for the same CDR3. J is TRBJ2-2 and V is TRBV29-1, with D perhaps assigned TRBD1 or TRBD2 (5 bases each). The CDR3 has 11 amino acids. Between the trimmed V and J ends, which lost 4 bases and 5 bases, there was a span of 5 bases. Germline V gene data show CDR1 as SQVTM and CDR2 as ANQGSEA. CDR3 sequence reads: CSVGGTGELFF. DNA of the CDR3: TGCAGCGTTGGGGGGACCGGGGAGCTGTTTTTT.

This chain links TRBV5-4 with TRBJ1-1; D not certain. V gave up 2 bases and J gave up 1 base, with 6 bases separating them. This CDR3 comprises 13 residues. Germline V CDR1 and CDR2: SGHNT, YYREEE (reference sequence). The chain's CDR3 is CASSFSGNTEAFF. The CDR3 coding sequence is TGTGCCAGCAGCTTCTCCGGGAACACTGAAGCTTTCTTT.

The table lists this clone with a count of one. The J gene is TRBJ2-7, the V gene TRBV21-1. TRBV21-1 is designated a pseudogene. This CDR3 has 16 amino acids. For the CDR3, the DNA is TGTGCCAGCAGCACGAGACCCTGCGCTGGCTCCTACGAGCAGTACTTC. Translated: CASSTRPCAGSYEQYF.